The present entry profiles one TCR beta chain with its context. A v3.0 immunoSEQ assay was performed at survey level. Sequencing used immunoSEQ multiplex PCR; TCRdb keeps in-frame clones, though not all of them. The sample records about 20,000 clones, roughly 80% being singletons. V shed 0 bases and J shed 4 bases, with 6 bases lying between them. The germline gives CDR1 MNHEY, CDR2 SVGAGI. The CDR3 covers 14 residues. The data are from a study of long-term antiretroviral therapy in people with HIV. The chain has TRBV6-5 and TRBJ2-2; D gene unclear. This sequence originates from a woman between 18 and 29 years old with HIV. The material was unsorted PBMCs, obtained 0.6 years after starting antiretroviral therapy. CDR3 loop: CASSYSQTTGELFF. The CDR3 DNA follows: TGTGCCAGCAGTTACTCGCAGACCACCGGGGAGCTGTTTTTT.